The 17 T cell receptor beta chains presented below share a single source sample, sequenced in a study of chemoradiotherapy in HPV16-positive cancers. TCRdb's copy holds only in-frame clones and misses some; the assay was immunoSEQ multiplex PCR. This table holds about 35,000 clones, over 75% found once. The source material was blood, sampled from a patient who underwent chemoradiotherapy. The receptors were gathered from a human donor with HPV-associated anogenital cancer.

This chain connects TRBV4-1 to TRBJ2-7; perhaps TRBD1 as D (5 bases). The CDR3 spans 16 residues. Trimming stripped 1 base from V and 0 bases from J, with 13 bases between. Per the germline V gene, CDR1 is MGHRA and CDR2 is YSYEKL. Here the CDR3 reads CASSQGVGRASYEQYF. CDR3 coding DNA: TGCGCCAGCAGCCAAGGGGTCGGCAGGGCCTCCTACGAGCAGTACTTC.

The V gene is TRBV7-2, the J gene TRBJ1-1, with D possibly being TRBD1 (5 bases). The CDR3 extends over 15 amino acids. Germline CDR1 SGHTA, CDR2 FQGNSA. V was shortened by 3 bases and J by 4 bases, with 15 bases between the two germline ends. CDR3 nucleotides: TGTGCCAGCAGCTTCCAGGGTGACGGTGTCACTGAAGCTTTCTTT. Translating it yields CASSFQGDGVTEAFF.

The chain recombines TRBV7-3 with TRBJ2-3, with D perhaps assigned TRBD1 or TRBD2 (6 bases each). Germline values: CDR1 SGHTA, CDR2 FQGTGA. The CDR3 runs to 16 residues. Trimming shortened V by 2 bases and J by 0 bases, and 12 bases separated the two germline ends. CDR3 nucleotides: TGTGCCAGCAGCTTATTAGGGGGGCTGAGCACAGATACGCAGTATTTT. It codes for CASSLLGGLSTDTQYF.

V is TRBV5-6 and J is TRBJ2-3; possibly TRBD1 or TRBD2 for D (6 bases each). Trimming removed 7 bases at V and 4 bases at J, with 16 bases between. The germline CDR1 and CDR2 sequences are SGHDT and YYEEEE. The CDR3 runs 14 residues. CDR3 sequence (DNA): TGTGCCAGCCTACTGACGGGGGCCGCAGATACGCAGTATTTT. Its protein product is CASLLTGAADTQYF.

The V gene is TRBV2, the J gene TRBJ2-2; TRBD2 matches at 9 bases. V shed 6 bases and J 0 bases; nucleotides not matched to a gene: 5. Germline assignment: CDR1 SNHLY and CDR2 FYNNEI. The CDR3 has 16 residues. This CDR3 is CASSAGGPANTGELFF. In DNA, the CDR3 is TGTGCCAGCAGCGCGGGGGGGCCCGCGAACACCGGGGAGCTGTTTTTT.

V is TRBV19 and J is TRBJ1-6, with D unresolved. Germline V gives CDR1 LNHDA, CDR2 SQIVND (reference sequence). The CDR3 length is 14 residues. V shed 7 bases and J shed 7 bases, with 14 bases lying between them. This CDR3 reads CASKWQAKNSPLHF. CDR3 coding DNA: TGTGCCAGTAAGTGGCAGGCGAAAAATTCACCCCTCCACTTT.

This rearrangement joins TRBV4-2 to TRBJ2-7; 7 nucleotides line up with TRBD1. CDR3 length: 12 amino acids. Germline V CDR1 and CDR2: LGHNA, YNFKEQ. V lost 4 bases and J lost 6; bases outside the gene matches: 3. DNA of the CDR3: TGTGCCAGCAGCCCCTACAGGGGCGAGCAGTACTTC. Amino acid sequence: CASSPYRGEQYF.

This clone was observed a handful of times. The V gene is TRBV29-1, the J gene TRBJ1-1; D is uncertain. V shed 6 bases and J shed 4 bases, with 6 bases lying between them. This CDR3 spans 10 amino acids. Germline loops: CDR1 SQVTM, CDR2 ANQGSEA. The CDR3 is CSVGSTEAFF. The CDR3 DNA sequence: TGCAGCGTAGGTAGCACTGAAGCTTTCTTT. Full variable domain (missing parts from reference TRBV29-1 and TRBJ1-1): SAVISQKPSRDICQRGTSLTIQCQVDSQVTMMFWYRQQPGQSLTLIATANQGSEATYESGFVIDKFPISRPNLTFSTLTVSNMSPEDSSIYLCSVGSTEAFFGQGTRLTVV.

This sequence joins TRBV5-4 and TRBJ2-3; 7 positions match TRBD2. This CDR3 has 16 amino acids. CDR1 SGHNT and CDR2 YYREEE come from the germline V gene (reference sequence). V trimming: 7 bases; J trimming: 2 bases; junction bases outside the gene matches: 13. Written as DNA, the CDR3 is TGTGCCAGCTCACTACGGGGGGATCTGGTCACAGATACGCAGTATTTT. Protein sequence: CASSLRGDLVTDTQYF.

The V gene is TRBV15, the J gene TRBJ1-5; weak D call: TRBD1 (5 bases). The germline CDR1 and CDR2 sequences are LNHNV and YYDKDF (reference sequence). This CDR3 is 17 amino acids long. Trimming cost V 1 base and J 4 bases, with 17 bases left between them. The CDR3 DNA follows: TGTGCCACCAGCAGAGGACTTATTGACGGGGGGAATCAGCCCCAGCATTTT. This translates into CATSRGLIDGGNQPQHF. The full variable domain, its missing parts supplied by reference TRBV15 and TRBJ1-5, is DAMVIQNPRYQVTQFGKPVTLSCSQTLNHNVMYWYQQKSSQAPKLLFHYYDKDFNNEADTPDNFQSRRPNTSFCFLDIRSPGLGDTAMYLCATSRGLIDGGNQPQHFGDGTRLSIL.

This clone is a singleton in its sample. The CDR3 region has the DNA TGCAGCGTTGCTTCACAGCAGAACACTGAAGCTTTCTTT. This encodes CSVASQQNTEAFF. This chain joins TRBV29-1 and TRBJ1-1; D call uncertain. Trimming left V 4 bases short and J 1 base short, with 10 bases between. The CDR3 sequence is 13 residues long. The V gene's germline CDR1 is SQVTM and CDR2 ANQGSEA.

This chain uses TRBV6-1 with TRBJ2-2; 8 nucleotides match TRBD1. There are 15 residues in the CDR3. Germline CDR1 is MNHNS and CDR2 is SASEGT. With 4 bases clipped from V and 6 bases from J, the junction kept 7 bases outside the gene matches. The CDR3 here is CASSVDRVVAGELFF. CDR3 nucleotide sequence: TGTGCCAGCAGTGTGGACAGGGTTGTCGCCGGGGAGCTGTTTTTT.

V and J are TRBV7-9 and TRBJ2-5; unclear D gene. V was trimmed by 0 bases and J by 1 base, leaving 3 bases between them. CDR1 is SEHNR, CDR2 FQNEAQ, per germline (reference sequence). This CDR3 spans 13 amino acids. The CDR3 region is CASSLARQETQYF. In nucleotides, the CDR3 is TGTGCCAGCAGCTTAGCCCGCCAAGAGACCCAGTACTTC.

The V call is TRBV15, the J call TRBJ2-4; D ambiguous. Germline values: CDR1 LNHNV, CDR2 YYDKDF (reference sequence). V was trimmed by 0 bases and J by 0 bases, leaving 15 bases between them. The length of the CDR3 is 18 residues. CDR3 nucleotides: TGTGCCACCAGCAGAGATCTTGCGACTTTACTAGCCAAAAACATTCAGTACTTC. Translation: CATSRDLATLLAKNIQYF.

This clone was seen more than once but under ten times. V is TRBV27 and J is TRBJ2-7; 10 nucleotides agree with TRBD2. From germline, CDR1 is MNHEY and CDR2 SMNVEV (reference sequence). CDR3 length: 14 residues. With V trimmed by 4 bases and J by 3 bases, 3 bases remained unmatched. The CDR3 reads CASSSGLAVYEQYF. The CDR3 nucleotides are TGTGCCAGCAGTTCCGGACTAGCGGTCTACGAGCAGTACTTC.

The rearrangement uses TRBV7-2 and TRBJ2-7, with TRBD1 matching 8 bases. V dropped 2 bases and J dropped 2; count of bases not matched to a gene: 5. CDR1 and CDR2 (germline): SGHTA, FQGNSA. CDR3 length: 15 amino acids. In DNA form, the CDR3 reads TGTGCCAGCAGCTTAATGACAGGGGCTACCTACGAGCAGTACTTC. This translates into CASSLMTGATYEQYF. The full variable domain, in which reference TRBV7-2 and TRBJ2-7 provide the parts outside the CDR3, is GAGVSQSPSNKVTEKGKDVELRCDPISGHTALYWYRQSLGQGLEFLIYFQGNSAPDKSGLPSDRFSAERTGGSVSTLTIQRTQQEDSAVYLCASSLMTGATYEQYFGPGTRLTVT.

The rearrangement uses TRBV6-5 and TRBJ2-7, with D unresolved. Germline CDR1 MNHEY, CDR2 SVGAGI. The CDR3 spans 15 residues. Trimming left V 0 bases short and J 3 bases short, with 12 bases between. The CDR3 loop reads CASSYSWDACYEQYF. The DNA of the CDR3 is TGTGCCAGCAGTTACTCCTGGGATGCTTGCTACGAGCAGTACTTC.